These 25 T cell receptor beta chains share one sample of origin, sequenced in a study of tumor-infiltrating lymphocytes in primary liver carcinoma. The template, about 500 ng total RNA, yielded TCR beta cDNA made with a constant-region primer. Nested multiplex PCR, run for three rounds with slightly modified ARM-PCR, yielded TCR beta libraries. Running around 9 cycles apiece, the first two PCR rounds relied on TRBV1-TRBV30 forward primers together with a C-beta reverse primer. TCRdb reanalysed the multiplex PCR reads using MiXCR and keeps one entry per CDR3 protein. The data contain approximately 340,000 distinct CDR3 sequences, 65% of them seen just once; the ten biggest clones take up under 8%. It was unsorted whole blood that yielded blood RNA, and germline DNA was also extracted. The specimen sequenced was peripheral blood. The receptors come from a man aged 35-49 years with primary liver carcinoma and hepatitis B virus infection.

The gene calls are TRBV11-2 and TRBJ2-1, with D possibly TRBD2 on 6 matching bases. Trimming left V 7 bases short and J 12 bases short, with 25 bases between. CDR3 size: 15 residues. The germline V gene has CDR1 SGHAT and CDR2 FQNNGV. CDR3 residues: CASNLGGTSYGVQFF. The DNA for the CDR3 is TGTGCCAGCAACCTCGGAGGAACTAGCTACGGGGTGCAGTTCTTC.

CDR3 bases: TGTGCCAGCAGCTTCTTCCTGAGTAGCGGGACGGCTGTAGATACGCAGTATTTT. Amino acids: CASSFFLSSGTAVDTQYF. This chain connects TRBV11-2 to TRBJ2-3; 8 bases line up with TRBD2. The germline CDR1 and CDR2 sequences are SGHAT and FQNNGV. There are 18 residues in the CDR3. Germline trimming cut 3 bases from V and 5 bases from J; bases unmatched to any gene: 16. Full variable domain (rest looked up from reference TRBV11-2 and TRBJ2-3): EAGVAQSPRYKIIEKRQSVAFWCNPISGHATLYWYQQILGQGPKLLIQFQNNGVVDDSQLPKDRFSAERLKGVDSTLKIQPAKLEDSAVYLCASSFFLSSGTAVDTQYFGPGTRLTVL.

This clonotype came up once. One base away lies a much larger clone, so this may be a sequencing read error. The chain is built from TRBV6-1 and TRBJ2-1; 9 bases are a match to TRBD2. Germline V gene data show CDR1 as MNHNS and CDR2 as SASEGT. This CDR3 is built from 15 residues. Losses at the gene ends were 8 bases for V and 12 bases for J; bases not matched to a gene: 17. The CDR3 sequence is CASDGFLAGVDVQFF. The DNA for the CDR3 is TGTGCCAGCGACGGTTTTTTAGCGGGAGTTGATGTGCAGTTCTTC.

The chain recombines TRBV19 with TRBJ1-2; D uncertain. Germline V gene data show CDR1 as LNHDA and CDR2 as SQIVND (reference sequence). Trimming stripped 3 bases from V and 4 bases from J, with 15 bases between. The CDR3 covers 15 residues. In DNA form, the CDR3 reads TGTGCCAGTAGTATGGGAGATATCTTCGGCTATGGCTACACCTTC. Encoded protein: CASSMGDIFGYGYTF.

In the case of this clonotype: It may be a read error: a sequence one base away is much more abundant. CDR3 protein: CAWWDELNTGELFF. The CDR3 DNA reads TGTGCCTGGTGGGACGAGTTGAACACCGGGGAGCTGTTTTTT. This chain uses TRBV30 with TRBJ2-2; D is possibly TRBD1 or TRBD2 (5 bases each). Germline CDR1 and CDR2: GTSNPN and SVGIG (reference sequence). This CDR3 comprises 14 residues. Trimming took 5 bases from V and 1 from J, leaving 11 bases between them.

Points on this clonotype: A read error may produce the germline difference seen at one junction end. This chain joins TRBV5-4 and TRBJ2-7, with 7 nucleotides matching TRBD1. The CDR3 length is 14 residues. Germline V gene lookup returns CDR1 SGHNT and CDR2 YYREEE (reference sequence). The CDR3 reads CANSARQGAHEQYF. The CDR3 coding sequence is TGTGCCAACAGCGCGCGACAGGGTGCCCACGAGCAGTACTTC. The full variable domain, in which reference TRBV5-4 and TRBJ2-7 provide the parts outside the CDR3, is ETGVTQSPTHLIKTRGQQVTLRCSSQSGHNTVSWYQQALGQGPQFIFQYYREEENGRGNFPPRFSGLQFPNYSSELNVNALELDDSALYLCANSARQGAHEQYFGPGTRLTVT.

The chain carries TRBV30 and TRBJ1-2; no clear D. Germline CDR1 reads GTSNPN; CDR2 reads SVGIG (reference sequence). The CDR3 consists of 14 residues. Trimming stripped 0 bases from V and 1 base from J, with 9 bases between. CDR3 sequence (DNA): TGTGCCTGGAGTGTACCGTTAATTAACTATGGCTACACCTTC. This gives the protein CAWSVPLINYGYTF.

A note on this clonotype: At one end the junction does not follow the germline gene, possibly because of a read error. The CDR3 sequence: CDSSSGQAGNTIYF. CDR3 DNA: TGTGACAGCAGCTCAGGACAGGCTGGAAACACCATATATTTT. The chain has TRBV7-9 and TRBJ1-3, with 7 bases identical to TRBD1. The CDR3 extends over 14 amino acids. The germline V gene has CDR1 SEHNR and CDR2 FQNEAQ (reference sequence).

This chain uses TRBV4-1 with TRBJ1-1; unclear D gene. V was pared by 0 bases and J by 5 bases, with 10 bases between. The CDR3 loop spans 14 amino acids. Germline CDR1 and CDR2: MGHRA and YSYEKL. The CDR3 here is CASSQDRRGTEAFF. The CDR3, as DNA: TGCGCCAGCAGCCAAGATCGGCGGGGAACTGAAGCTTTCTTT.

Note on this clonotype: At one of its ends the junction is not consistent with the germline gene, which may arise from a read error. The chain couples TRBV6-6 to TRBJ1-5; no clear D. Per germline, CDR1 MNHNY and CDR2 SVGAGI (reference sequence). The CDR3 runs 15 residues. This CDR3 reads CVSSYLGEGNQPQHF. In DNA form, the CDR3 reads TGTGTCAGCAGTTACCTCGGCGAGGGCAATCAGCCCCAGCATTTT.

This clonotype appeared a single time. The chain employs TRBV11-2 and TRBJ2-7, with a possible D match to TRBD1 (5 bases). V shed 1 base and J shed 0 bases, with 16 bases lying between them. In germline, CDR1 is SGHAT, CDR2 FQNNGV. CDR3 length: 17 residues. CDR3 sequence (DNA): TGTGCCAGCAGCTTAGGCCAGGGTGGGCAGAGCTCCTACGAGCAGTACTTC. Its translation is CASSLGQGGQSSYEQYF.

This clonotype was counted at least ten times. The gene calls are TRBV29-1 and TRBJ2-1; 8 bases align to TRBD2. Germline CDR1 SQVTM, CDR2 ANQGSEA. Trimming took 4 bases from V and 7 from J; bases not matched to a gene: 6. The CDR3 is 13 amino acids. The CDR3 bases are TGCAGCGTTGCTAGCGGGTCGAGGAATGAGCAGTTCTTC. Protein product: CSVASGSRNEQFF.

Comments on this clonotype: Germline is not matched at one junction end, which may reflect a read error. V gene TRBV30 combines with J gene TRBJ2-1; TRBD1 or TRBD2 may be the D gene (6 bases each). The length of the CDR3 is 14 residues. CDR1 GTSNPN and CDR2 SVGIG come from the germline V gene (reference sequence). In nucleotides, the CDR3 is TGTGCCTGGGCTGGAGGGGGATCCTACAATGAGCGGTTCTTC. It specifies CAWAGGGSYNERFF. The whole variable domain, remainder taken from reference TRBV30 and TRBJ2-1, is SQTIHQWPATLVQPVGSPLSLECTVEGTSNPNLYWYRQAAGRGLQLLFYSVGIGQISSEVPQNLSASRPQDRQFILSSKKLLLSDSGFYLCAWAGGGSYNERFFGPGTRLTVL.

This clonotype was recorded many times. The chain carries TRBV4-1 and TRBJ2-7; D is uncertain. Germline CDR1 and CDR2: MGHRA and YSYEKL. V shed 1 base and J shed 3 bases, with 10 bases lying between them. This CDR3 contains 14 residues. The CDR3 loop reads CASSQGLNNYEQYF. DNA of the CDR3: TGCGCCAGCAGCCAAGGACTCAACAACTACGAGCAGTACTTC.

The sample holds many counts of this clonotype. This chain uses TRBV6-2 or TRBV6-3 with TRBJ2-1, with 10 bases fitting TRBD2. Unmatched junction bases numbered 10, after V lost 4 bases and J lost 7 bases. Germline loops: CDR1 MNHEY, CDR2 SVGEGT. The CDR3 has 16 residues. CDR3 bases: TGTGCCAGCAGTTCTATAAGCGGGAGGGATTTAAATGAGCAGTTCTTC. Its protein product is CASSSISGRDLNEQFF.

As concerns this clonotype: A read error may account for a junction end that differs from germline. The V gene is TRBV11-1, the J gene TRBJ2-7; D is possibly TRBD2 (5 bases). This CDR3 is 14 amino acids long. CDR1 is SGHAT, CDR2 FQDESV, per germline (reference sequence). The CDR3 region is CACSLARRRREQYF. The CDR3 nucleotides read TGTGCCTGCAGCTTAGCGCGTCGGAGAAGGGAGCAGTACTTC.

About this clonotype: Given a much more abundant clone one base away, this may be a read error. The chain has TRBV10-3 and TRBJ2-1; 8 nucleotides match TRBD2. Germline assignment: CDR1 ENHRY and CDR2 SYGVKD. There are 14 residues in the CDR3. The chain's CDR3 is CPISDSLAGNEQFF. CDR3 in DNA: TGTCCCATCAGTGACTCCCTAGCGGGCAATGAGCAGTTCTTC.

The CDR3: CASIPQIIGELFF. DNA for the CDR3: TGTGCCAGCATCCCGCAAATCATCGGGGAGCTGTTTTTT. The chain recombines TRBV11-2 with TRBJ2-2; D uncertain. CDR1 SGHAT and CDR2 FQNNGV come from the germline V gene. The CDR3 spans 13 residues. V was cut by 7 bases and J by 7 bases, with 13 bases left in between.

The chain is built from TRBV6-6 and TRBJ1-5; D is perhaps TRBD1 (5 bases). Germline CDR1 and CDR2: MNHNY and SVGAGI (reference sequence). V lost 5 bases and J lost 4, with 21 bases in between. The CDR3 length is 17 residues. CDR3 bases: TGTGCCAGCAGTCCTATATTCGGGGGTTCCCGAAATCAGCCCCAGCATTTT. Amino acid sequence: CASSPIFGGSRNQPQHF.

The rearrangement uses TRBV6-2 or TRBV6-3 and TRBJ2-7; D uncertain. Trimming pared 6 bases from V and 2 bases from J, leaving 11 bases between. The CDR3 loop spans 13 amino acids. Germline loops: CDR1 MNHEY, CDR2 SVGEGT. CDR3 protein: CASSKTVTYEQYF. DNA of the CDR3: TGTGCCAGCAGCAAAACAGTAACCTACGAGCAGTACTTC.

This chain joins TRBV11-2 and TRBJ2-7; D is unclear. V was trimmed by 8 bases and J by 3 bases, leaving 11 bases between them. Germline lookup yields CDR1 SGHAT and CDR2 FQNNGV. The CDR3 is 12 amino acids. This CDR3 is CASSASGYEQYF. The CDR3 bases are TGTGCCAGCTCAGCCTCCGGCTACGAGCAGTACTTC.

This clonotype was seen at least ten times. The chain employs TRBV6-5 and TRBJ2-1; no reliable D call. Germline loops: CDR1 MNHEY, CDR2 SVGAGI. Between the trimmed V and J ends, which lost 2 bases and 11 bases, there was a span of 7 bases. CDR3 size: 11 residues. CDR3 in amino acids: CASSYMGKQFF. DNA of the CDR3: TGTGCCAGCAGTTACATGGGGAAGCAGTTCTTC.

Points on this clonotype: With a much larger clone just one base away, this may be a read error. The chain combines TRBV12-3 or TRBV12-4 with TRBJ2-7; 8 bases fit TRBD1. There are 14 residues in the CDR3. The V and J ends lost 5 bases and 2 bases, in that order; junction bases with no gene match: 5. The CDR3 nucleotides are TGTGCCAGCAGTCAGGGACAGGCAGCCTACGAGCAGTACTTC. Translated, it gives CASSQGQAAYEQYF.

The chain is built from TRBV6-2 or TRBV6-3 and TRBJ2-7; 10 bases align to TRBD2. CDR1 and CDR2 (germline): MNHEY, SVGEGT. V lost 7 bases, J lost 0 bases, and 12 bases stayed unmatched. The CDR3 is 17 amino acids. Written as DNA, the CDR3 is TGTGCCAGCATGGTATCTAGCGGGAGACCCCTCTCCTACGAGCAGTACTTC. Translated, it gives CASMVSSGRPLSYEQYF.

The CDR3 region has the DNA TGTACCTTGAGGGGAGGGAACACCGGGGAGCTGTTTTTT. Its protein is CTLRGGNTGELFF. The V call is TRBV30, the J call TRBJ2-2; D perhaps matches TRBD2 (6 bases). CDR1 GTSNPN and CDR2 SVGIG come from the germline V gene (reference sequence). This CDR3 contains 13 residues. Full variable domain (remainder filled in from reference TRBV30 and TRBJ2-2): SQTIHQWPATLVQPVGSPLSLECTVEGTSNPNLYWYRQAAGRGLQLLFYSVGIGQISSEVPQNLSASRPQDRQFILSSKKLLLSDSGFYLCTLRGGNTGELFFGEGSRLTVL.